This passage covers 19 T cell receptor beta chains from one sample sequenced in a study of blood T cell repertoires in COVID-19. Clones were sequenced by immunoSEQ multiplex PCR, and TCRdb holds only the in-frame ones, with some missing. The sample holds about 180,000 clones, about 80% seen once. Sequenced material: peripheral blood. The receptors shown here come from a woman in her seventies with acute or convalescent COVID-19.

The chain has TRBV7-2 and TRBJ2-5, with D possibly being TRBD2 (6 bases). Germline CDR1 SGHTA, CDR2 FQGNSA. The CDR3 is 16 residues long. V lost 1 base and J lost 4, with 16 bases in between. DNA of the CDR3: TGTGCCAGCAGCTTAGGGTTATTGGGGGGACCAGAGACCCAGTACTTC. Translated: CASSLGLLGGPETQYF.

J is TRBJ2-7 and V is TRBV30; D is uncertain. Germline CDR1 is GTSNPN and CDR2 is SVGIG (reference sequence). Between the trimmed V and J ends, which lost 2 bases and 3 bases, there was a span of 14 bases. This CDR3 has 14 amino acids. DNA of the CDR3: TGTGCCTGGAGTCTCGGAAGACTGTACTACGAGCAGTACTTC. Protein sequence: CAWSLGRLYYEQYF.

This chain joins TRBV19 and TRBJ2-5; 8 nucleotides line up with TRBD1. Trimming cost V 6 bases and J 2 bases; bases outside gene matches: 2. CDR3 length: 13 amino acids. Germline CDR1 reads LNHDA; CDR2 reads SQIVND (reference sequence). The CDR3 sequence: CASSRTGQETQYF. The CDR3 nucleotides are TGTGCCAGTAGCCGGACAGGGCAAGAGACCCAGTACTTC.

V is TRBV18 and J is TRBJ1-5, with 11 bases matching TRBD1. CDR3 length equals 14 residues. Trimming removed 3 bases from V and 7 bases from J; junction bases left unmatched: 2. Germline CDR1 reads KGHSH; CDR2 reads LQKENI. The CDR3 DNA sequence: TGTGCCAGCTCACCCGGGACAGGGGGGCAGCCCCAGCATTTT. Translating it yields CASSPGTGGQPQHF.

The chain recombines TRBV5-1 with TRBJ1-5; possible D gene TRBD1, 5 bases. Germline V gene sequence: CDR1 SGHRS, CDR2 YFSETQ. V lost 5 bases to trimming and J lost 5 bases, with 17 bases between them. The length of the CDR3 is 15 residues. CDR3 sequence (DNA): TGCGCCAGCAGGTCGGGAACAGGAGGGGATCAGCCCCAGCATTTT. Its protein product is CASRSGTGGDQPQHF.

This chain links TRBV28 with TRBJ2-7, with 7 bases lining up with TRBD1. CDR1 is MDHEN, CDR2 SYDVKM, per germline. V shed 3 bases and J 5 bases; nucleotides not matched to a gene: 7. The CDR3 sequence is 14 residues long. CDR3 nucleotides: TGTGCCAGCAGTTTCGAAGGGGGCGTAAACGAGCAGTACTTC. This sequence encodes CASSFEGGVNEQYF.

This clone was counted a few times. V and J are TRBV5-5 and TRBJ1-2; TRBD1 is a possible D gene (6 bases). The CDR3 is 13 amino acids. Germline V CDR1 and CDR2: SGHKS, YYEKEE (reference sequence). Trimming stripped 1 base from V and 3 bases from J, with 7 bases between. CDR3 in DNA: TGTGCCAGCAGCTTGAAGGGGGACTATGGCTACACCTTC. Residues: CASSLKGDYGYTF.

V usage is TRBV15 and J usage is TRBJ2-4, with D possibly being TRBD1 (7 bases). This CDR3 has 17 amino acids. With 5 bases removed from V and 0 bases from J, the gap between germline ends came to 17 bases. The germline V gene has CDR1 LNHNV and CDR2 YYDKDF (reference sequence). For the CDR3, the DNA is TGTGCCACCAGCTCCCGGTCAGGGGGACTAGCCAAAAACATTCAGTACTTC. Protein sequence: CATSSRSGGLAKNIQYF.

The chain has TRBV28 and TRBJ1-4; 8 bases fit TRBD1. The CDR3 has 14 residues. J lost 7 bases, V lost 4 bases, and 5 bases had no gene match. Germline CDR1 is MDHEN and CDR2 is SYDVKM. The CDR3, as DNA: TGTGCCAGCAGTTCACAGGGGGGTGGTGAAAAACTGTTTTTT. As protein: CASSSQGGGEKLFF.

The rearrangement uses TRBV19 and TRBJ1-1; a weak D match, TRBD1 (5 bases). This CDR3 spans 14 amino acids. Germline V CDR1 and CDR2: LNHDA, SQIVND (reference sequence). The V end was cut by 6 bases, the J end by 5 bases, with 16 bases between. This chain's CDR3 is CASSGAGSHTEAFF. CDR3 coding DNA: TGTGCCAGTAGCGGAGCAGGGTCCCATACTGAAGCTTTCTTT.

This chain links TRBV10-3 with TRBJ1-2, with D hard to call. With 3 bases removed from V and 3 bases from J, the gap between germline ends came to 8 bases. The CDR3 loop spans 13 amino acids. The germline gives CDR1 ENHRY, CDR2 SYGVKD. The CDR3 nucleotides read TGTGCCATCAGTGAAAGACAAGACTATGGCTACACCTTC. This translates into CAISERQDYGYTF.

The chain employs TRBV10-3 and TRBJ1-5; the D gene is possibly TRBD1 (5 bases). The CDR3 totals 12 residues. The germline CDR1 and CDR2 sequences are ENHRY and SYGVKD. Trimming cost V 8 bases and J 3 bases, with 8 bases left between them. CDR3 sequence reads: CAIGRDNQPQHF. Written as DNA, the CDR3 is TGTGCCATCGGCAGGGACAATCAGCCCCAGCATTTT.

Here the CDR3 DNA reads TGTGCCATCAGTGATCCGGACCCGGGACACGTCACCATATATTTT. Amino acid sequence: CAISDPDPGHVTIYF. J is TRBJ1-3 and V is TRBV10-3; D is possibly TRBD1 (6 bases). This CDR3 is built from 15 residues. V lost 3 bases, J lost 9 bases, and 18 bases lay in between. Germline V CDR1 and CDR2: ENHRY, SYGVKD.

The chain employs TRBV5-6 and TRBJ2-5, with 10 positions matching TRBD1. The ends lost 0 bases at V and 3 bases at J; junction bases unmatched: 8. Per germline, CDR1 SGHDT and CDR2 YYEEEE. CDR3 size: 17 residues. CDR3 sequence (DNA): TGTGCCAGCAGCTTGGTTTTCGGGGACAGGGGTGAAGAGACCCAGTACTTC. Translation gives CASSLVFGDRGEETQYF.

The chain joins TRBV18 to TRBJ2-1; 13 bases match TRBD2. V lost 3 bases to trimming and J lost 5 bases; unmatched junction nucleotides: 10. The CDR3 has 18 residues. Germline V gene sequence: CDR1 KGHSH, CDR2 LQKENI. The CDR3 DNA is TGTGCCAGCTCACCGCGGACTAGCGGGAGTGGCCCCCACAATGAGCAGTTCTTC. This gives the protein CASSPRTSGSGPHNEQFF.

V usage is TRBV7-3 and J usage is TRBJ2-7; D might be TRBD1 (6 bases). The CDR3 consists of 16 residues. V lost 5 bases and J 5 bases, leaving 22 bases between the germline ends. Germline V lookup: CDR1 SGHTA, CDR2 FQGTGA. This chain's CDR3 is CASSPKFSRGGHEQYF. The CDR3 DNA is TGTGCCAGCAGCCCAAAGTTTAGCAGGGGCGGCCACGAGCAGTACTTC. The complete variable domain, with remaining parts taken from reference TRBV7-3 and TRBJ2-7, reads GAGVSQTPSNKVTEKGKYVELRCDPISGHTALYWYRQSLGQGPEFLIYFQGTGAADDSGLPNDRFFAVRPEGSVSTLKIQRTERGDSAVYLCASSPKFSRGGHEQYFGPGTRLTVT.

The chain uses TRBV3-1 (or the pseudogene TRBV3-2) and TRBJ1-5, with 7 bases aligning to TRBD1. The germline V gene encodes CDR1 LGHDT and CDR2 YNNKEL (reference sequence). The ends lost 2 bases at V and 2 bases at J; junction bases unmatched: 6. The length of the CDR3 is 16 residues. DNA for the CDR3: TGTGCCAGCAGCCAAAACAGGGGTCTCGGCAATCAGCCCCAGCATTTT. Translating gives CASSQNRGLGNQPQHF.

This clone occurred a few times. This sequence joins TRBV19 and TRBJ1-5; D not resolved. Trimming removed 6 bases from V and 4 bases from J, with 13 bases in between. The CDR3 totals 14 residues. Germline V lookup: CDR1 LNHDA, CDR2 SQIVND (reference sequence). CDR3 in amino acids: CASSTSSRNQPQHF. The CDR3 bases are TGTGCCAGTAGCACGTCTTCCAGGAATCAGCCCCAGCATTTT.

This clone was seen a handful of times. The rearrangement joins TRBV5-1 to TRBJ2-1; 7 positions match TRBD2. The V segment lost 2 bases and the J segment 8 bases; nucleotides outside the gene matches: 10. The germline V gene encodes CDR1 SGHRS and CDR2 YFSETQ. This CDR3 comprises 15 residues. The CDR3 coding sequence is TGCGCCAGCAGCTTCAACTGGGGCGGGAGAGATGAGCAGTTCTTC. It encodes CASSFNWGGRDEQFF.